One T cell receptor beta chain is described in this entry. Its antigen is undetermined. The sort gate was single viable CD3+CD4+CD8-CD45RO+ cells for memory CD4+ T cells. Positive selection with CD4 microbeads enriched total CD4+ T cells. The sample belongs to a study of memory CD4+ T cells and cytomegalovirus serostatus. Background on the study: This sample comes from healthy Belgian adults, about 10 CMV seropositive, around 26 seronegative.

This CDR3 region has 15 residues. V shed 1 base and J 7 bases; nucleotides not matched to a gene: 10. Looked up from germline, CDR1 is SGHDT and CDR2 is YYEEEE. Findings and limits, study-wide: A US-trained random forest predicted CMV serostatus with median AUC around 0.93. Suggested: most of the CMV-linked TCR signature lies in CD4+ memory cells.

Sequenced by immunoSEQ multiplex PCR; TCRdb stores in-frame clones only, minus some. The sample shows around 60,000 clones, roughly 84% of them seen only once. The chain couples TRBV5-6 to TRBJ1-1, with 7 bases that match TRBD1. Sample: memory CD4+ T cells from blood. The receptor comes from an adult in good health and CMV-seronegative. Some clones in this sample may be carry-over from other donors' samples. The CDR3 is CASSLWRGRWGEAFF. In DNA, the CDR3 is TGTGCCAGCAGCTTGTGGAGGGGGCGGTGGGGTGAAGCTTTCTTT. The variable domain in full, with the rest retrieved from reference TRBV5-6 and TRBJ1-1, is DAGVTQSPTHLIKTRGQQVTLRCSPKSGHDTVSWYQQALGQGPQFIFQYYEEEERQRGNFPDRFSGHQFPNYSSELNVNALLLGDSALYLCASSLWRGRWGEAFFGQGTRLTVV.